This T cell receptor (beta chain) comes out of a study of T-cell reconstitution after alpha-beta-depleted transplantation in children. TCRbeta library preparation incorporated unique molecular identifiers. TCRdb itself ran the PCR reads through MiXCR, one entry per CDR3 protein. The sample lists approximately 270,000 distinct CDR3 sequences, almost 10% occurring once. Details on this clonotype: A read error may be the cause here, since a much bigger clone is one base away.

Germline V CDR1 and CDR2: SNHLY, FYNNEI. V lost 2 bases to trimming and J lost 3 bases, with 10 bases between them. The CDR3 runs 14 residues. The V gene is TRBV2, the J gene TRBJ1-1; no clear D gene. The sequence derives from a human donor who donated a stem cell graft to a child with SCID. The starting material was PBMCs from the stem cell graft donor, obtained from the stem cell graft. The chain's CDR3 is CASSEMGIHTEAFF. The CDR3 DNA follows: TGTGCCAGCAGTGAAATGGGTATTCACACTGAAGCTTTCTTT.